This T cell receptor (beta chain) was captured in a study of blood T cell repertoires in COVID-19. The protocol was immunoSEQ multiplex PCR, while the TCRdb copy is restricted to in-frame clones and leaves out a portion. The sample contains 75,000 to 100,000 clones, about four fifths of which appear only once. This clone came up once. Germline V gene data show CDR1 as MDHEN and CDR2 as SYDVKM. The ends were cut back, 3 bases at V and 1 base at J, with 12 bases in the middle. The CDR3 totals 15 residues. The chain links TRBV28 to TRBJ1-2; weak D call: TRBD1 (6 bases). The sample taken for sequencing was peripheral blood. The source of this sequence is a man aged 45-60 years with active or convalescent COVID-19. CDR3 protein: CASSFWGPNNYGYTF. Written as DNA, the CDR3 is TGTGCCAGCAGTTTTTGGGGGCCGAATAACTATGGCTACACCTTC.